Below are 27 T cell receptor beta chains sequenced from a single sample in a study of T cells after yellow fever vaccination. TCRdb redid the calling of the 5' RACE reads with MiXCR, one entry per CDR3 protein. Counted here are 300,000 to 350,000 distinct CDR3 sequences, approximately 4.5% occurring once; the ten biggest clones make up just under 20%. The source was PBMCs, collected 15 days after the yellow fever booster vaccination. The receptors originated from a man aged 18 to 30 who received the YFV17D yellow fever vaccine.

The chain uses TRBV7-8 and TRBJ2-1; 7 bases map to TRBD2. J gave up 6 bases and V 5 bases, and 25 bases lay outside the gene matches. CDR3 length: 20 residues. Germline loops: CDR1 SGHVS, CDR2 FQNEAQ. The CDR3 here is CASSHMWGVRAGELLNEQFF. In nucleotides, the CDR3 is TGTGCCAGCAGCCACATGTGGGGTGTAAGGGCGGGGGAGCTCCTCAATGAGCAGTTCTTC. The entire variable domain, with the rest obtained from reference TRBV7-8 and TRBJ2-1, is as follows: GAGVSQSPRYKVAKRGQDVALRCDPISGHVSLFWYQQALGQGPEFLTYFQNEAQLDKSGLPSDRFFAERPEGSVSTLKIQRTQQEDSAVYLCASSHMWGVRAGELLNEQFFGPGTRLTVL.

This clonotype was seen many times. The rearrangement joins TRBV27 to TRBJ2-5; tentative D call: TRBD2 (6 bases). The CDR3 is 14 residues long. Germline V gives CDR1 MNHEY, CDR2 SMNVEV (reference sequence). The V gene lost 0 bases and the J gene lost 6 bases, with 11 bases spanning the gap. The CDR3 loop is CASSLSWGDQTQYF. CDR3 coding DNA: TGTGCCAGCAGTTTATCGTGGGGGGATCAGACCCAGTACTTC.

The chain combines TRBV7-2 with TRBJ2-7, with D hard to call. CDR3 length: 12 amino acids. Trimming stripped 5 bases from V and 6 bases from J, with 11 bases between. Germline CDR1 reads SGHTA; CDR2 reads FQGNSA. CDR3 sequence reads: CASSPYGAEQYF. The CDR3 DNA reads as TGTGCCAGCAGCCCGTACGGCGCCGAGCAGTACTTC.

This clonotype has a handful of counts. The chain recombines TRBV28 with TRBJ2-1; D not resolved. The CDR3 consists of 15 residues. CDR1 and CDR2 from the germline V gene are MDHEN and SYDVKM. Trimming stripped 2 bases from V and 3 bases from J, with 11 bases between. The CDR3 spells CASSLMGSLYNEQFF. The DNA for the CDR3 is TGTGCCAGCAGTTTAATGGGCAGCCTCTACAATGAGCAGTTCTTC.

This chain joins TRBV19 and TRBJ2-3, with a possible D match to TRBD2 (6 bases). V was trimmed by 6 bases and J by 4 bases, leaving 17 bases between them. CDR1 is LNHDA, CDR2 SQIVND, per germline (reference sequence). This CDR3 is built from 15 residues. CDR3 sequence (DNA): TGTGCCAGTAGCCCCACGGCGGGGCGGGCAGATACGCAGTATTTT. The encoded protein is CASSPTAGRADTQYF.

This clonotype occurred many times. This rearrangement joins TRBV29-1 to TRBJ2-3, with TRBD2 identical over 7 bases. V dropped 0 bases and J dropped 4; count of bases not matched to a gene: 13. Germline-derived CDR1 and CDR2 are SQVTM and ANQGSEA. CDR3 size: 17 residues. CDR3 residues: CSVEEGLAGVGADTQYF. The CDR3 coding sequence is TGCAGCGTTGAAGAAGGGCTGGCGGGGGTCGGTGCAGATACGCAGTATTTT.

This clonotype was counted many times. The rearrangement uses TRBV2 and TRBJ2-3; D may be TRBD1 (5 bases). The V end lost 5 bases, the J end lost 1 base, and 13 bases lay between the germline ends. CDR1 and CDR2 from the germline V gene are SNHLY and FYNNEI. This CDR3 is 15 amino acids long. The CDR3: CASSSRQWGTDTQYF. CDR3 nucleotide sequence: TGTGCCAGCAGTTCACGACAGTGGGGCACAGATACGCAGTATTTT.

This clonotype occurred many times. The CDR3: CASSLLGGLYEQYV. Here the CDR3 DNA reads TGTGCCAGCAGCCTATTGGGGGGGCTCTACGAGCAGTACGTC. This chain joins TRBV7-2 and TRBJ2-7, with D perhaps TRBD2 (7 bases). Trimming removed 5 bases at V and 3 bases at J, with 14 bases between. In germline, CDR1 is SGHTA, CDR2 FQGNSA. The CDR3 runs to 14 residues.

The sample holds many counts of this clonotype. Here the CDR3 reads CASSPPFGAYTEAFF. The CDR3 DNA reads TGTGCCAGCTCACCACCTTTCGGAGCCTACACTGAAGCTTTCTTT. The V gene is TRBV18, the J gene TRBJ1-1; unclear D gene. Trimming removed 0 bases from V and 3 bases from J, with 11 bases in between. From germline, CDR1 is KGHSH and CDR2 LQKENI. The CDR3 consists of 15 residues. Full variable domain (remainder filled in from reference TRBV18 and TRBJ1-1): NAGVMQNPRHLVRRRGQEARLRCSPMKGHSHVYWYRQLPEEGLKFMVYLQKENIIDESGMPKERFSAEFPKEGPSILRIQQVVRGDSAAYFCASSPPFGAYTEAFFGQGTRLTVV.

The chain is built from TRBV6-2 or TRBV6-3 and TRBJ1-1; D gene unclear. The CDR3 sequence is 13 residues long. Trimming removed 5 bases from V and 0 bases from J, with 7 bases in between. Germline CDR1 reads MNHEY; CDR2 reads SVGEGT. This CDR3 reads CASSAVMNTEAFF. The CDR3 DNA reads TGTGCCAGCAGTGCCGTCATGAACACTGAAGCTTTCTTT.

This clonotype appeared many times. The gene calls are TRBV6-2 or TRBV6-3 and TRBJ2-2, with 10 bases aligning to TRBD1. Trimming removed 7 bases from V and 6 bases from J; junction bases left unmatched: 8. The CDR3 totals 15 residues. Germline V CDR1 and CDR2: MNHEY, SVGEGT. CDR3 loop: CASTPGQGRPGELFF. DNA for the CDR3: TGTGCCAGCACCCCGGGACAGGGGCGCCCCGGGGAGCTGTTTTTT.

This clonotype was counted ten times or more. The J gene is TRBJ2-1, the V gene TRBV5-1; perhaps D is TRBD1 or TRBD2 (5 bases each). This CDR3 is 13 amino acids long. CDR1 SGHRS and CDR2 YFSETQ come from the germline V gene. V shed 0 bases and J shed 10 bases, with 11 bases lying between them. The CDR3 DNA is TGCGCCAGCAGCTTGGCCGAGGGGTACGAGCAGTTCTTC. It translates to CASSLAEGYEQFF.

This clonotype has just a few counts. The V and J genes are TRBV7-8 and TRBJ1-1; D unresolved. This CDR3 is built from 15 residues. The V gene's germline CDR1 is SGHVS and CDR2 FQNEAQ. With 7 bases removed from V and 0 bases from J, the gap between germline ends came to 15 bases. CDR3 coding DNA: TGTGCCAGCAAGCCCGACTTGGGCTTGAACACTGAAGCTTTCTTT. It specifies CASKPDLGLNTEAFF. Complete variable domain (other parts from reference TRBV7-8 and TRBJ1-1): GAGVSQSPRYKVAKRGQDVALRCDPISGHVSLFWYQQALGQGPEFLTYFQNEAQLDKSGLPSDRFFAERPEGSVSTLKIQRTQQEDSAVYLCASKPDLGLNTEAFFGQGTRLTVV.

This clonotype was seen many times. The chain has TRBV2 and TRBJ1-5, with D perhaps matching TRBD1 (5 bases). The CDR3 is 15 residues long. V dropped 6 bases and J dropped 3 bases, with 15 bases sitting between them. CDR1 is SNHLY, CDR2 FYNNEI, per germline. CDR3 DNA: TGTGCCAGCAGCCTCGGTCGAGGGGACAATCAGCCCCAGCATTTT. This encodes CASSLGRGDNQPQHF. Combining the CDR3 with reference TRBV2 and TRBJ1-5 gives the whole variable domain EPEVTQTPSHQVTQMGQEVILRCVPISNHLYFYWYRQILGQKVEFLVSFYNNEISEKSEIFDDQFSVERPDGSNFTLKIRSTKLEDSAMYFCASSLGRGDNQPQHFGDGTRLSIL.

The rearrangement uses TRBV5-1 and TRBJ2-1; TRBD2 agrees at 11 bases. The CDR3 covers 18 residues. V lost 3 bases, J lost 1 base, and 9 bases stayed unmatched. The germline CDR1 and CDR2 sequences are SGHRS and YFSETQ. The CDR3 reads CASSWTSGPLFSYNEQFF. DNA for the CDR3: TGCGCCAGCAGCTGGACTAGCGGGCCCCTGTTTTCCTACAATGAGCAGTTCTTC.

CDR3 nucleotides: TGTGCCACCAGCAGAGACCTAACAGGGAAGGGGGACGATACGCAGTATTTT. Protein sequence: CATSRDLTGKGDDTQYF. V gene TRBV15 combines with J gene TRBJ2-3; the D gene is possibly TRBD1 (6 bases). This CDR3 contains 17 residues. Germline V gives CDR1 LNHNV, CDR2 YYDKDF (reference sequence). V dropped 0 bases and J dropped 6 bases, with 19 bases sitting between them.

This clonotype was seen many times. The chain recombines TRBV15 with TRBJ1-5; tentatively, D is TRBD1 (6 bases). The CDR3 is 15 residues long. Germline CDR1 is LNHNV and CDR2 is YYDKDF (reference sequence). V gave up 0 bases and J gave up 7 bases, with 13 bases separating them. CDR3 residues: CATSREGAPRQPQHF. The CDR3 DNA reads TGTGCCACCAGCAGAGAGGGGGCGCCGAGACAGCCCCAGCATTTT.

This clonotype was counted only a few times. V gene TRBV3-1 combines with J gene TRBJ2-5; 7 bases are shared with TRBD1. With V trimmed by 0 bases and J by 10 bases, 14 bases remained unmatched. Looked up from germline, CDR1 is LGHDT and CDR2 is YNNKEL (reference sequence). The CDR3 covers 16 residues. The CDR3 DNA sequence: TGTGCCAGCAGCCAAGAAACCCCGGCGGCAGGGGGTAACCAGTACTTC. As protein: CASSQETPAAGGNQYF.

This chain joins TRBV5-4 and TRBJ1-2, with 7 bases matching TRBD1. Germline lookup yields CDR1 SGHNT and CDR2 YYREEE (reference sequence). The V and J ends lost 2 bases and 11 bases, in that order; junction bases with no gene match: 3. This CDR3 spans 11 amino acids. Here the CDR3 DNA reads TGTGCCAGCAGCTTCGACAGGGCTTACACCTTC. Protein: CASSFDRAYTF.

The CDR3 is CSARDVRGAMAGELFF. The CDR3 nucleotides read TGCAGTGCTAGAGATGTGAGGGGCGCGATGGCCGGGGAGCTGTTTTTT. This chain joins TRBV20-1 and TRBJ2-2, with D perhaps matching TRBD1 or TRBD2 (5 bases each). Between the trimmed V and J ends, which lost 0 bases and 6 bases, there was a span of 17 bases. Germline V gene sequence: CDR1 DFQATT, CDR2 SNEGSKA (reference sequence). The CDR3 totals 16 residues.

At least ten counts were recorded for this clonotype. This chain connects TRBV5-1 to TRBJ2-1; D possibly corresponds to TRBD2 (5 bases). The ends were cut back, 2 bases at V and 12 bases at J, with 15 bases in the middle. The germline CDR1 and CDR2 sequences are SGHRS and YFSETQ. CDR3 length equals 13 residues. Written as DNA, the CDR3 is TGCGCCAGCAGCTTAAATGAGCCTCGGGGGCAGTTCTTC. This gives the protein CASSLNEPRGQFF.

This clonotype has a handful of counts. This sequence joins TRBV7-9 and TRBJ1-1; possible D gene TRBD1, 5 bases. The V and J ends lost 4 bases and 5 bases respectively, with 17 bases between them. The CDR3 totals 15 residues. Looked up from germline, CDR1 is SEHNR and CDR2 is FQNEAQ (reference sequence). CDR3 protein: CASSWGGGGVTEAFF. As DNA, the CDR3 is TGTGCCAGCAGCTGGGGTGGGGGTGGTGTTACTGAAGCTTTCTTT.

The rearrangement joins TRBV5-4 to TRBJ2-7; D might be TRBD1 or TRBD2, each matching 5 bases. Trimming removed 4 bases at V and 4 bases at J, with 18 bases between. Germline CDR1 is SGHNT and CDR2 is YYREEE (reference sequence). The CDR3 has 15 amino acids. The CDR3 sequence is CASSVGTGPKYEQYF. CDR3 nucleotide sequence: TGTGCCAGCAGCGTCGGGACGGGTCCCAAATACGAGCAGTACTTC.

In its sample, this clonotype was seen many times. The chain couples TRBV29-1 to TRBJ2-3; possibly TRBD1 for D (5 bases). The CDR3 is made up of 13 amino acids. The V and J ends lost 7 bases and 3 bases respectively, with 14 bases between them. Germline CDR1 reads SQVTM; CDR2 reads ANQGSEA. This CDR3 is CSATRQSTDTQYF. The CDR3 DNA follows: TGCAGCGCTACTCGACAGTCTACAGATACGCAGTATTTT.

The chain links TRBV7-9 to TRBJ2-1; 14 bases match TRBD2. From germline, CDR1 is SEHNR and CDR2 FQNEAQ (reference sequence). This CDR3 comprises 15 residues. The V segment lost 4 bases and the J segment 8 bases; nucleotides outside the gene matches: 4. CDR3 nucleotides: TGTGCCAGCAGCTACCGACTAGCGGGGGGGGATGAGCAGTTCTTC. As protein: CASSYRLAGGDEQFF.

This clonotype has ten or more counts. The chain has TRBV6-2 or TRBV6-3 and TRBJ2-7; 12 nucleotides align to TRBD2. CDR3 size: 16 residues. The V and J ends lost 5 bases and 0 bases, in that order; junction bases with no gene match: 5. Germline V gene data show CDR1 as MNHEY and CDR2 as SVGEGT. The CDR3 loop is CASSVTSGGSSYEQYV. DNA for the CDR3: TGTGCCAGCAGTGTCACTAGCGGGGGGAGCTCCTACGAGCAGTACGTC.

This clonotype was observed many times. V gene TRBV10-3 combines with J gene TRBJ2-7; 8 bases match TRBD2. There are 14 residues in the CDR3. Germline V lookup: CDR1 ENHRY, CDR2 SYGVKD. Germline trimming cut 6 bases from V and 0 bases from J; bases unmatched to any gene: 4. CDR3 sequence: CAISPGTSSYEQYF. The CDR3 coding sequence is TGTGCCATCAGCCCCGGGACTAGCTCCTACGAGCAGTACTTC.